This T cell receptor (beta chain) was profiled in a study of blood T cell repertoires in COVID-19. Study information: Both acute and convalescent COVID-19 samples were obtained from the United States, Italy and Spain. The cDNA or gDNA used as material had been derived from T cells, B-cell-depleted T cells, or PBMCs.

The germline V gene encodes CDR1 LGHNA and CDR2 YNFKEQ. The CDR3 is made up of 16 amino acids. The ends were cut back, 4 bases at V and 6 bases at J, with 19 bases in the middle. Under the authors' procedure: Amplification from reference gene primers served as the basis for estimated nucleated cell counts. The table came from immunoSEQ multiplex PCR; TCRdb's copy has only in-frame clones and leaves some out. That table is the source of V, J and clone size, and D and trimming were worked out from the DNA. The table has 120,000 or so clones, almost 80% seen once; the top ten hold roughly 25%. The clonotype originates from a human donor in a cohort sampled during active COVID-19. The sample comprised peripheral blood. V gene TRBV4-2 combines with J gene TRBJ2-1, with a tentative D call TRBD1 (8 bases). The CDR3 sequence is CASSPLTGGRANEQFF. CDR3 nucleotide sequence: TGTGCCAGCAGCCCTTTAACAGGGGGGAGGGCCAATGAGCAGTTCTTC.